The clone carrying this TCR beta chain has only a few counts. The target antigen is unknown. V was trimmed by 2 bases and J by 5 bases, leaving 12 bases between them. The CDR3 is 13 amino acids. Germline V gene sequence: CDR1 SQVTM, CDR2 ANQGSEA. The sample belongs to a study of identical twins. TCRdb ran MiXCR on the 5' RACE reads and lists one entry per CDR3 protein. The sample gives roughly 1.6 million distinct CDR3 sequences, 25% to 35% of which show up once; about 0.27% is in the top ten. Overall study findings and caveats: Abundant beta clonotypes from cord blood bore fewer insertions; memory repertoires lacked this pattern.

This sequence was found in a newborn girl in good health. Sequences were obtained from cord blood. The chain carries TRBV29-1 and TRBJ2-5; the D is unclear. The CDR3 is CSVESDVRETQYF. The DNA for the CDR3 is TGCAGCGTTGAAAGCGACGTAAGGGAGACCCAGTACTTC.